This TCR beta chain was profiled in a study of Tregs in tolerant kidney transplant recipients. Study findings and constraints: Validation in larger populations is needed because few patients were studied.

Related graft donors supplied nonmyeloablative bone marrow transplants, and mixed chimerism was transient. CD4+CD25+CD127- Tregs, CD4+CD25- non-Tregs, CD4 and CD8 cells were sorted. Some clones are missing from TCRdb's copy, which holds only in-frame ones; the method was immunoSEQ multiplex PCR. The sample has 50,000 or so clones, 90% to 95% seen once. The CDR3 has 11 amino acids. Germline V CDR1 and CDR2: SGHNT, YENEEA. As regards this clone: Its antigen is undetermined.

The specimen comprised CD8+ T cells from blood (PBMCs), sampled 24 months after the transplant. The receptor was derived from a human patient who received a combined kidney and bone marrow transplant. These T cells may partly come from the graft donor. This chain uses TRBV11-3 with TRBJ2-5; D gene unclear. The DNA matches TRBJ2-7 better at its end, which makes the J call doubtful. CDR3 nucleotide sequence: TGTGCCAGCAGCACAGTAAACGAGCAGTACTTC. Translated: CASSTVNEQYF.